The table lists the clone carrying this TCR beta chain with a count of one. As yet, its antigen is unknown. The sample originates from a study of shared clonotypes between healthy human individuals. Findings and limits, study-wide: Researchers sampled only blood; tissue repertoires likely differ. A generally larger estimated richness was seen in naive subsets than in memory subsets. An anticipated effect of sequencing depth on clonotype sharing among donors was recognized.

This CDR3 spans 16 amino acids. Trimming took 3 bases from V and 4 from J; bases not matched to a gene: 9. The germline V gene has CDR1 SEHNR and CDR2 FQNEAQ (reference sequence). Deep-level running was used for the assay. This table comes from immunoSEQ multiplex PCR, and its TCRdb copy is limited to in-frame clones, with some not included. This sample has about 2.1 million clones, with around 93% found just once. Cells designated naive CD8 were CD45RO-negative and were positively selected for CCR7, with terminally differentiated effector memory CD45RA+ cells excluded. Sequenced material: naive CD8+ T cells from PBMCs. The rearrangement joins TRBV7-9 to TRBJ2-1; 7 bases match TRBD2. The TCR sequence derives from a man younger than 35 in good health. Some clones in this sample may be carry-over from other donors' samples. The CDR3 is CASSFRLAELYNEQFF. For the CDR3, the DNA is TGTGCCAGCAGCTTCCGGCTAGCGGAACTATACAATGAGCAGTTCTTC.